These 24 T cell receptor beta chains share one sample of origin, sequenced in a study of blood T cell repertoires in COVID-19. Profiled with immunoSEQ multiplex PCR; TCRdb holds only in-frame clones, not every one. The data show approximately 110,000 clones, over 80% seen once. Sequenced: peripheral blood. The receptors originated from a woman aged 70-85 years with acute or convalescent COVID-19.

There are a few counts of this clone. The rearrangement uses TRBV5-4 and TRBJ2-7; 7 nucleotides align to TRBD1. The CDR3 totals 15 residues. Germline values: CDR1 SGHNT, CDR2 YYREEE (reference sequence). J was trimmed by 3 bases and V by 4 bases; bases with no gene match: 10. CDR3 in amino acids: CASSLPGQRVYEQYF. CDR3 coding DNA: TGTGCCAGCAGCCTCCCGGGACAGAGAGTCTACGAGCAGTACTTC.

The V call is TRBV5-4, the J call TRBJ2-7; 8 nucleotides match TRBD2. From germline, CDR1 is SGHNT and CDR2 YYREEE (reference sequence). The CDR3 totals 18 residues. The junction had 15 bases not matched to a gene; V was cut back by 4 bases and J by 0 bases. Here the CDR3 reads CASSRSASGGGNSYEQYF. DNA for the CDR3: TGTGCCAGCAGCCGGAGCGCCTCCGGGGGGGGTAACTCCTACGAGCAGTACTTC.

The chain carries TRBV28 and TRBJ1-1, with D hard to call. This CDR3 has 18 amino acids. Germline V gene sequence: CDR1 MDHEN, CDR2 SYDVKM. Trimming took off 5 bases at V and 0 bases at J, with 22 bases between the two ends. The CDR3 nucleotides are TGTGCCAGCAGTCCCTATAGTGGGAGGGCCCGCTTGAACACTGAAGCTTTCTTT. Its protein is CASSPYSGRARLNTEAFF.

The rearrangement joins TRBV21-1 to TRBJ1-1; the D call of TRBD1 is as the table states it, not checked on the DNA. TRBV21-1 has pseudogene status. The CDR3 is made up of 15 amino acids. CDR3 nucleotide sequence: TGTGCCAGCAGCAAAGAAACAGGGGGCGGCCCTGAAGCTTTCTTT. Encoded protein: CASSKETGGGPEAFF.

The chain has TRBV7-6 and TRBJ1-5; D uncertain. CDR1 and CDR2 from the germline V gene are SGHVS and FNYEAQ. Trimming cost V 0 bases and J 4 bases, with 16 bases left between them. The CDR3 runs 17 residues. Here the CDR3 DNA reads TGTGCCAGCAGCTTAGCGCCCTCGACGGGGAGTAATCAGCCCCAGCATTTT. The encoded protein is CASSLAPSTGSNQPQHF.

The chain employs TRBV3-1 (or the pseudogene TRBV3-2) and TRBJ2-1; TRBD2 is a possible D gene (5 bases). The CDR3 runs to 12 residues. Germline CDR1 reads LGHDT; CDR2 reads YNNKEL (reference sequence). V lost 1 base and J 8 bases, leaving 6 bases between the germline ends. The CDR3 DNA is TGTGCCAGCAGCCAAGGAGGGTATGAGCAGTTCTTC. Protein product: CASSQGGYEQFF.

The rearrangement uses TRBV29-1 and TRBJ1-1; D uncertain. CDR1 SQVTM and CDR2 ANQGSEA come from the germline V gene. This CDR3 spans 13 amino acids. The V gene lost 2 bases and the J gene lost 1 base, with 8 bases spanning the gap. This CDR3 is CSVESGQNTEAFF. CDR3 DNA: TGCAGCGTTGAAAGCGGGCAGAACACTGAAGCTTTCTTT.

CDR3 region: CASSLSGAGANVLTF. In nucleotides, the CDR3 is TGTGCCAGCAGCTTATCAGGGGCTGGGGCCAACGTCCTGACTTTC. The chain is built from TRBV11-2 and TRBJ2-6; weak D call: TRBD1 (6 bases). In germline, CDR1 is SGHAT, CDR2 FQNNGV. CDR3 length: 15 residues. Trimming cost V 2 bases and J 2 bases, with 7 bases left between them.

The genes are TRBV11-2 and TRBJ2-1, with TRBD2 matching over 9 bases. The V gene's germline CDR1 is SGHAT and CDR2 FQNNGV. This CDR3 is built from 14 residues. V lost 3 bases to trimming and J lost 3 bases; unmatched junction nucleotides: 0. CDR3 DNA: TGTGCCAGCAGCTTTAGCGGGAGCTACAATGAGCAGTTCTTC. This sequence encodes CASSFSGSYNEQFF.

The genes are TRBV6-5 and TRBJ1-3; D call uncertain. Per germline, CDR1 MNHEY and CDR2 SVGAGI. The CDR3 spans 14 residues. Trimming removed 7 bases at V and 0 bases at J, with 10 bases between. The CDR3 sequence: CASNPSNSGNTIYF. The CDR3 DNA is TGTGCCAGCAATCCGAGCAACTCTGGAAACACCATATATTTT.

The sample holds a few counts of this clone. The chain carries TRBV6-5 and TRBJ1-2; maybe TRBD1 (5 bases). This CDR3 comprises 15 residues. Between the trimmed V and J ends, which lost 7 bases and 0 bases, there was a span of 15 bases. Germline V lookup: CDR1 MNHEY, CDR2 SVGAGI. CDR3 sequence reads: CASKRGEGPNYGYTF. CDR3 DNA: TGTGCCAGCAAACGGGGGGAGGGCCCTAACTATGGCTACACCTTC.

The chain employs TRBV19 and TRBJ1-1, with D unresolved. CDR1 is LNHDA and CDR2 is SQIVND in the germline V gene (reference sequence). The CDR3 covers 13 residues. V was shortened by 3 bases and J by 1 base, with 6 bases between the two germline ends. CDR3 sequence (DNA): TGTGCCAGTAGTATTCAGTCGAACACTGAAGCTTTCTTT. As protein: CASSIQSNTEAFF.

V usage is TRBV5-1 and J usage is TRBJ1-4; 9 positions agree with TRBD1. Germline V gives CDR1 SGHRS, CDR2 YFSETQ. After removal of 3 bases from V and 7 bases from J, the junction contained 4 bases not matched to a gene. This CDR3 is 14 amino acids long. As DNA, the CDR3 is TGCGCCAGCAGCTCCACGGGACAGGGTGAAAAACTGTTTTTT. This codes for CASSSTGQGEKLFF.

The chain carries TRBV6-2 or TRBV6-3 and TRBJ1-1; D is undetermined. The V end was cut by 5 bases, the J end by 4 bases, with 11 bases between. Germline loops: CDR1 MNHEY, CDR2 SVGEGT. The CDR3 spans 13 residues. The chain's CDR3 is CASSTEGFTEAFF. CDR3 DNA sequence: TGTGCCAGCAGTACTGAGGGATTCACTGAAGCTTTCTTT.

V is TRBV29-1 and J is TRBJ2-3; 13 nucleotides align to TRBD2. CDR1 SQVTM and CDR2 ANQGSEA come from the germline V gene. This CDR3 region has 15 residues. V shed 7 bases, J shed 2 bases, and the junction held 6 bases outside the gene matches. In nucleotides, the CDR3 is TGCAGCGCTTGGACTAGCGGGAGTATCACAGATACGCAGTATTTT. Translating it yields CSAWTSGSITDTQYF.

The chain is built from TRBV5-8 and TRBJ2-7, with TRBD2 as a possible D gene (7 bases). The CDR3 spans 15 residues. V was trimmed by 1 base and J by 0 bases, leaving 11 bases between them. Germline values: CDR1 SGHTS, CDR2 YDEGEE. The CDR3, as DNA: TGTGCCAGCAGCTTGTTGGGGGGGCCCTCCTACGAGCAGTACTTC. It is translated as CASSLLGGPSYEQYF.

The chain has TRBV2 and TRBJ2-2; 12 bases map to TRBD2. Per the germline V gene, CDR1 is SNHLY and CDR2 is FYNNEI. J was trimmed by 5 bases and V by 6 bases; bases with no gene match: 13. The CDR3 contains 18 residues. This CDR3 is CASSALAGGPSGTGELFF. The CDR3 nucleotides are TGTGCCAGCAGCGCACTAGCGGGGGGCCCTAGCGGAACCGGGGAGCTGTTTTTT.

The table lists this clone with a few counts. This rearrangement joins TRBV19 to TRBJ1-4, with TRBD1 matching 7 bases. Trimming removed 4 bases from V and 6 bases from J; junction bases left unmatched: 5. Per the germline V gene, CDR1 is LNHDA and CDR2 is SQIVND (reference sequence). The CDR3 is made up of 14 amino acids. Here the CDR3 reads CASSNTGTDEKLFF. The CDR3 DNA sequence: TGTGCCAGTAGTAACACCGGGACAGATGAAAAACTGTTTTTT.

The V call is TRBV29-1, the J call TRBJ1-1; 9 positions match TRBD1. The CDR3 has 13 amino acids. The J segment lost 3 bases and the V segment lost 1 base, leaving 0 bases of the junction unmatched. Germline CDR1 SQVTM, CDR2 ANQGSEA. Here the CDR3 reads CSVEGQGDTEAFF. CDR3 nucleotides: TGCAGCGTTGAAGGACAGGGGGACACTGAAGCTTTCTTT.

The V call is TRBV10-3, the J call TRBJ2-5; 8 bases align to TRBD2. The CDR3 is 15 residues long. J was trimmed by 5 bases and V by 7 bases; bases with no gene match: 12. CDR1 and CDR2 from the germline V gene are ENHRY and SYGVKD. The CDR3 here is CAIKEDGGARETQYF. Here the CDR3 DNA reads TGTGCCATCAAAGAAGACGGGGGGGCCCGGGAGACCCAGTACTTC.

V is TRBV2 and J is TRBJ1-1; unclear D gene. Germline lookup yields CDR1 SNHLY and CDR2 FYNNEI. The CDR3 is 14 residues long. V was pared by 8 bases and J by 0 bases, with 13 bases between. Written as DNA, the CDR3 is TGTGCCAGCTTGTATGAAAACATGAACACTGAAGCTTTCTTT. Translated, it gives CASLYENMNTEAFF.

J is TRBJ1-2 and V is TRBV21-1; TRBD1 is taken as the D call from the table, unchecked against the DNA. TRBV21-1 is termed a pseudogene. This CDR3 has 13 amino acids. The CDR3 here is CASSKRTSYGYTF. CDR3 nucleotide sequence: TGTGCCAGCAGCAAACGGACAAGCTATGGCTACACCTTC.

The CDR3 DNA sequence: TGTGCCAGCAGTCTCCCTCTAGCGGGAGACTACAATGAGCAGTTCTTC. Translated, it gives CASSLPLAGDYNEQFF. The chain is built from TRBV6-2 or TRBV6-3 and TRBJ2-1; 10 bases align to TRBD2. V dropped 5 bases and J dropped 3; count of bases not matched to a gene: 7. CDR3 length equals 16 residues. Germline lookup yields CDR1 MNHEY and CDR2 SVGEGT.

The chain is built from TRBV5-4 and TRBJ2-3, with 12 nucleotides matching TRBD2. Trimming took 4 bases from V and 1 from J; bases not matched to a gene: 10. Germline-derived CDR1 and CDR2 are SGHNT and YYREEE (reference sequence). The CDR3 has 18 amino acids. The CDR3 DNA reads TGTGCCAGCAGCCCGGGGCTAGCGGGGGGGCTGGGCACAGATACGCAGTATTTT. This sequence encodes CASSPGLAGGLGTDTQYF.